This T cell receptor beta chain came from a study of Graves' ophthalmopathy and Graves' hyperthyroidism (dated by TCRdb to 2016 to 2019). For the study in its entirety: Peripheral blood was collected at initial diagnosis, prior to any treatment. To explore V-J signatures distinguishing ophthalmopathy from hyperthyroidism, a discovery set of 100 or so patients (about 41 ophthalmopathy, about 57 stable hyperthyroidism) was enrolled. Once sampling was done, hyperthyroidism patients were given methimazole at a starting dose of 30 mg daily, while ophthalmopathy patients were given high-dose intravenous methylprednisolone. The study used signatures of the TCR beta repertoire to tell Graves' ophthalmopathy apart from Graves' hyperthyroidism and to predict which patients would progress to ophthalmopathy. In total, 135 blood samples were TCR-sequenced: 40 to 45 ophthalmopathy, about 75 hyperthyroidism and approximately 17 hyperthyroidism-to-ophthalmopathy patients. An independent validation cohort was composed of 18 hyperthyroidism patients and over 15 patients who later progressed from hyperthyroidism to ophthalmopathy. The 75 to 100 discovery patients were randomly split 7:3 into training and test sets. T-cell repertoires of thyroid tissue and blood were compared in more than 5 hyperthyroidism patients. Study-wide conclusions, independent of this receptor: No statistical method was used to predetermine the sample size, and group allocation was not hidden from the investigators. The 13-signature model separated ophthalmopathy from stable hyperthyroidism with around 90% sensitivity and around 81% specificity in cross-validation, and 80%/75% in the test set. In validation, the model predicted ophthalmopathy progression with more than 70% sensitivity and about 77% specificity; more than ten predicted patients were CT-confirmed with GO in a median of about 6.2 months. Most of the expanded thyroid clonotypes with a frequency above 0.001 were also detected in blood, and it was suggested that the thyroid immune response may be reflected by blood repertoires.

This clonotype was seen at least ten times. No cognate antigen has been identified for it. Within one base of it there is no much larger clone, and no base qualities were kept. For repertoire sequencing, TCR beta CDR3 regions were amplified from RNA transcripts. HTBI primers and the Qiagen OneStep RT-PCR kit were used in a first-round RT-PCR, which was followed by a second-round multiplex PCR, size selection and purification. Sequencing of the libraries was carried out on an Illumina HiSeq2000 in paired-end mode with 100 bp reads. The study's own analysis went as follows. SOAPnuke was used to process the reads, removing any read that contained adapters or uncalled bases, had a mean Phred below 15, or lacked an exact match to the constant primer or identifier. COPE v1.2.5 was used to merge high-quality paired reads. Unique nucleotide sequences were defined as clonotypes and aligned to IMGT TRB V, D and J references using MiTCR v1.1. The analysis was limited to V-J combinations with a frequency above 0.0001, which together covered about 99% of the repertoires. For each V-J combination, a TCR clonal expansion and chaos score was defined as the ratio of F50 clonal expansion to chaos observed in the TCRdist matrix. Welch's t-statistics and random forest were used to narrow the features down to about twelve V-J combinations, which were then fed into a naive Bayes classifier. The similarity between thyroid and blood repertoires was quantified using the Morisita-Horn index. TCRdb reprocessed the public reads (quality trimming at Q25 with fastp, clone calling with MiXCR) and kept in-frame beta chains. Each CDR3 protein appears once, grouped with its most common genes and DNA. For this entry, the V and J calls and clone size follow TCRdb and not the study's own pipeline. Across this sample there are about 380,000 distinct CDR3 sequences, with 15% seen only once. Together, the top ten hold 5.5% to 7% of the sample.

The germline V gene (reference sequence) supplies CDR1 SEHNR and CDR2 FQNEAQ. There are 15 amino acids in the CDR3, from cysteine to phenylalanine inclusive. Just the 45-base CDR3 DNA is kept, in frame starting at base 1. V is shortened by 5 bases, J by 0 bases, and the region joining them spans 13 bases. A patient counted as having stable hyperthyroidism if there was no progression to ophthalmopathy within 18 months of follow-up. The hyperthyroidism patients were 18 to 65 years old and newly diagnosed, with a disease duration of less than 2 months. Patients with other autoimmune diseases, uncontrolled infections, pregnancy or lactation were excluded from the study. Diagnosis was based on clinical symptoms, serum thyroxine, TRAb, thyroid ultrasound and orbital computed tomography. Using Ficoll-Paque density gradient centrifugation, PBMCs were isolated from 10 ml of fresh peripheral blood. Total RNA was extracted with Trizol reagent and quality-checked on an Agilent 2100 Bioanalyzer.

The source material was peripheral blood. This clonotype was obtained from a woman between 18 and 29 years old with stable Graves' hyperthyroidism. Donor details come from another sample of the same person, matched by shared clones. Recombination linked TRBV7-9 to TRBJ1-2, and the D gene may be TRBD1, 5 bases matching. The sequenced DNA is TGTGCCAGCAGCCCCGGGACGGTAGCTAACTATGGCTACACCTTC. Its amino acids are CASSPGTVANYGYTF.